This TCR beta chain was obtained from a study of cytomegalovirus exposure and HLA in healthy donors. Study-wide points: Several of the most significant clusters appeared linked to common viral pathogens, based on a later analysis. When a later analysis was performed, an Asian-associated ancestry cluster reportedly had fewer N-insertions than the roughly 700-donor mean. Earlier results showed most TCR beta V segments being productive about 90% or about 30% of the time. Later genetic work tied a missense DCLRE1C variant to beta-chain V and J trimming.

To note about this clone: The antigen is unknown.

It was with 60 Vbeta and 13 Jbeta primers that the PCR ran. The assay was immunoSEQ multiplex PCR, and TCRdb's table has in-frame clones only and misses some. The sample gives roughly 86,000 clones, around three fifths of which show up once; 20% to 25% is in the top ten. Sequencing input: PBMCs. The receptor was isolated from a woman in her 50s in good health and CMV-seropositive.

CDR3 in DNA: TGCGCCAGCAGACGGGGTCCGGGACAGACATTCAATGAGCAGTTCTTC. It codes for CASRRGPGQTFNEQFF. V and J are TRBV5-1 and TRBJ2-1; 7 bases match TRBD1. Trimming removed 5 bases from V and 6 bases from J; junction bases left unmatched: 14. The CDR3 covers 16 residues. CDR1 is SGHRS, CDR2 YFSETQ, per germline.